This TCR beta chain was sequenced for a study of PD-1 and CTLA-4 blockade in melanoma. Remarks on this clone: The same CDR3 can be traced to other DNA sequences in this sample.

Some clones are missing from TCRdb's copy, which holds only in-frame ones; the method was immunoSEQ multiplex PCR. The sample records tens of thousands of clones, about 85% being singletons. Germline V gene sequence: CDR1 SEHNR, CDR2 FQNEAQ (reference sequence). This CDR3 region has 14 residues. V lost 5 bases to trimming and J lost 1 base, with 11 bases between them. The receptor was isolated from a human donor with melanoma. The rearrangement links TRBV7-9 to TRBJ1-1, with TRBD1 as a possible D gene (5 bases). Sequenced here: CD8+ T cells from peripheral blood, sampled from a patient given anti-PD-1 treatment. The CDR3 sequence: CASSPTGGNTEAFF. For the CDR3, the DNA is TGTGCCAGCAGCCCCACGGGGGGGAACACTGAAGCTTTCTTT.